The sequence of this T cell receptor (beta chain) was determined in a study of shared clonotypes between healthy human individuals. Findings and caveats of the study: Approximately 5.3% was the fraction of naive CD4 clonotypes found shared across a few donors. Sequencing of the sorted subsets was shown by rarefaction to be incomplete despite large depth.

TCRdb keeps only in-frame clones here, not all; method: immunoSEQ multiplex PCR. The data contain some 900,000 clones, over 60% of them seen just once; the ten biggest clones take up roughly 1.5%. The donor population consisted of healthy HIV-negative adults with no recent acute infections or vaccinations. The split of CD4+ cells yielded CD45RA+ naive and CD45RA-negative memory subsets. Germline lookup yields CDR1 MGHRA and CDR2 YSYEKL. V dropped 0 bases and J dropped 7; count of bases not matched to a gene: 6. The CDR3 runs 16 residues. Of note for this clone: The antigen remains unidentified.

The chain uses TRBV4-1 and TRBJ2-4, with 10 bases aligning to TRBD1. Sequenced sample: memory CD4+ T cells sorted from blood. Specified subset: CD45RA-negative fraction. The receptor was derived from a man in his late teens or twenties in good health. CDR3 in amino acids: CASSQEGTGVANIQYF. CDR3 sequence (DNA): TGCGCCAGCAGCCAAGAGGGGACAGGGGTTGCGAACATTCAGTACTTC.